These 5 T cell receptor beta chains were sequenced from one sample in a study of blood T cell repertoires in COVID-19 (dated by TCRdb to the early 2020s). Library preparation was by the immunoSEQ multiplex PCR assay. Imported from immuneACCESS, the table was reduced by TCRdb to in-frame sequences with V and J called. These copies leave out some clones; in studies compared against another copy, an unresolved V gene accounts for under half, and the cause of the remainder is not known. The sample table holds some 140,000 clones, of which about 90% were seen once. In total, the top ten clones hold less than 0.6% of the sample. Source material: peripheral blood. All receptors come from a man aged 45 to 65 with acute or convalescent COVID-19.

This chain links TRBV6-5 with TRBJ2-2; the match to TRBD1 covers 7 bases. After removal of 6 bases from V and 5 bases from J, the junction contained 6 bases not matched to a gene. CDR1 and CDR2 from the germline V gene are MNHEY and SVGAGI. This CDR3 has 14 amino acids. CDR3 nucleotides: TGTGCCAGCAGCCGACAGGGCCAAACCGGGGAGCTGTTTTTT. Amino acid sequence: CASSRQGQTGELFF.

This chain links TRBV2 with TRBJ2-1, with D maybe TRBD2 (6 bases). The CDR3 is made up of 13 amino acids. Trimming took off 6 bases at V and 4 bases at J, with 10 bases between the two ends. Looked up from germline, CDR1 is SNHLY and CDR2 is FYNNEI. The CDR3 is CASRETSYNEQFF. Here the CDR3 DNA reads TGTGCCAGCAGGGAGACTAGTTACAATGAGCAGTTCTTC. The whole variable domain, filled in from reference TRBV2 and TRBJ2-1, reads EPEVTQTPSHQVTQMGQEVILRCVPISNHLYFYWYRQILGQKVEFLVSFYNNEISEKSEIFDDQFSVERPDGSNFTLKIRSTKLEDSAMYFCASRETSYNEQFFGPGTRLTVL.

V gene TRBV11-1 combines with J gene TRBJ2-3; 9 bases fit TRBD2. Germline CDR1 and CDR2: SGHAT and FQDESV (reference sequence). J gave up 7 bases and V 5 bases, and 10 bases lay outside the gene matches. The length of the CDR3 is 15 residues. The CDR3 region has the DNA TGTGCCAGCAGCCCCCCCCGAGCGGGAGGCAATACGCAGTATTTT. This codes for CASSPPRAGGNTQYF.

This clone was seen more than once but under ten times. This sequence joins TRBV6-2 or TRBV6-3 and TRBJ1-1, with 7 bases matching TRBD1. The germline V gene has CDR1 MNHEY and CDR2 SVGEGT. The CDR3 is 14 amino acids. Trimming removed 2 bases from V and 7 bases from J; junction bases left unmatched: 7. The CDR3 DNA sequence: TGTGCCAGCAGTTACGCGCTCCGGGACAGTGAAGCTTTCTTT. Amino acids: CASSYALRDSEAFF.

This chain joins TRBV5-4 and TRBJ2-1, with 9 bases identical to TRBD1. CDR1 is SGHNT, CDR2 YYREEE, per germline (reference sequence). The CDR3 sequence is 17 residues long. The ends lost 4 bases at V and 7 bases at J; junction bases unmatched: 15. As DNA, the CDR3 is TGTGCCAGCAGCCGGGGGGTGGGACAGGGCCCCGAAAATGAGCAGTTCTTC. Translated: CASSRGVGQGPENEQFF.